This passage covers 31 T cell receptor beta chains from one sample sequenced in a study of cytomegalovirus exposure and HLA in healthy donors. The PCR used 60 Vbeta and 13 Jbeta primers. Profiling relied on immunoSEQ multiplex PCR, and the TCRdb table lists in-frame clones only, not all of them. The profile shows 100,000 to 150,000 clones, 75% to 85% of them singletons. Sample: PBMCs. The source of these receptors is a woman in her forties in good health and CMV-seronegative.

The chain joins TRBV2 to TRBJ2-5; 8 positions match TRBD2. The V gene's germline CDR1 is SNHLY and CDR2 FYNNEI. The CDR3 covers 13 residues. Trimming took 6 bases from V and 7 from J; bases not matched to a gene: 7. The CDR3 region has the DNA TGTGCCAGCAGCCAGGGACTAGAGGGGACCCAGTACTTC. This codes for CASSQGLEGTQYF.

This clone was recorded a few times. The J gene is TRBJ1-2, the V gene TRBV29-1; 7 bases match TRBD1. This CDR3 is 13 amino acids long. V shed 5 bases and J 8 bases; nucleotides not matched to a gene: 11. Per germline, CDR1 SQVTM and CDR2 ANQGSEA. The CDR3 reads CSVLRQGNQGYTF. As DNA, the CDR3 is TGCAGCGTTTTGCGACAGGGCAACCAAGGCTACACCTTC.

The chain is built from TRBV28 and TRBJ1-2, with D maybe TRBD1 (5 bases). Looked up from germline, CDR1 is MDHEN and CDR2 is SYDVKM. Trimming took off 5 bases at V and 6 bases at J, with 16 bases between the two ends. This CDR3 comprises 14 residues. In nucleotides, the CDR3 is TGTGCCAGCAGTCCGCCCTGGGGGGGTCATGGCTACACCTTC. Its translation is CASSPPWGGHGYTF.

The count of this clone is one. The sample has other DNA sequences that encode this CDR3 too. V and J are TRBV30 and TRBJ1-1; 8 bases map to TRBD1. Germline V CDR1 and CDR2: GTSNPN, SVGIG (reference sequence). The length of the CDR3 is 14 residues. Trimming at V came to 3 bases and at J to 1 base, leaving 4 bases not matched to a gene. This CDR3 is CAWSAGQGNTEAFF. Here the CDR3 DNA reads TGTGCCTGGAGCGCCGGACAGGGGAACACTGAAGCTTTCTTT.

There are a few counts of this clone. The CDR3 sequence: CASSLGQGGADTQYF. DNA of the CDR3: TGCGCCAGCAGCCTCGGACAGGGAGGGGCAGATACGCAGTATTTT. The chain has TRBV4-1 and TRBJ2-3, with D possibly matching TRBD1 (8 bases). This CDR3 contains 15 residues. Germline V lookup: CDR1 MGHRA, CDR2 YSYEKL. The V end was cut by 4 bases, the J end by 4 bases, with 15 bases between.

The CDR3: CASSSQGLANEKLFF. CDR3 coding DNA: TGTGCCAGCAGCTCACAGGGTTTAGCTAATGAAAAACTGTTTTTT. The rearrangement joins TRBV7-8 to TRBJ1-4; D possibly corresponds to TRBD1 (6 bases). This CDR3 is built from 15 residues. Per the germline V gene, CDR1 is SGHVS and CDR2 is FQNEAQ. V shed 4 bases and J shed 3 bases, with 12 bases lying between them.

The V gene is TRBV7-8, the J gene TRBJ1-2; D call uncertain. The V end was cut by 7 bases, the J end by 4 bases, with 16 bases between. Per germline, CDR1 SGHVS and CDR2 FQNEAQ. The CDR3 has 14 amino acids. The CDR3 region is CASTAAPVSYGYTF. The DNA of the CDR3 is TGTGCCAGCACGGCGGCCCCGGTCTCCTATGGCTACACCTTC.

Details on this clone: At the DNA level, this CDR3 is encoded by other sequences in the same sample as well. The rearrangement uses TRBV6-5 and TRBJ1-1, with a weak D call TRBD1 (6 bases). From germline, CDR1 is MNHEY and CDR2 SVGAGI. V was pared by 4 bases and J by 1 base, with 10 bases between. This CDR3 has 14 residues. In DNA, the CDR3 is TGTGCCAGCAGTTCTGGACAGAGGAACACTGAAGCTTTCTTT. It yields the protein CASSSGQRNTEAFF.

This sequence joins TRBV15 and TRBJ1-5; no clear D gene. Germline lookup yields CDR1 LNHNV and CDR2 YYDKDF (reference sequence). Trimming removed 0 bases at V and 0 bases at J, with 9 bases between. The CDR3 has 16 amino acids. The CDR3 here is CATSRDSGVSNQPQHF. The CDR3 DNA reads TGTGCCACCAGCAGAGATTCGGGAGTTAGCAATCAGCCCCAGCATTTT. Full variable domain (remainder filled in from reference TRBV15 and TRBJ1-5): DAMVIQNPRYQVTQFGKPVTLSCSQTLNHNVMYWYQQKSSQAPKLLFHYYDKDFNNEADTPDNFQSRRPNTSFCFLDIRSPGLGDTAMYLCATSRDSGVSNQPQHFGDGTRLSIL.

The chain uses TRBV19 and TRBJ1-5; D is unclear. V lost 3 bases, J lost 2 bases, and 14 bases lay in between. The CDR3 extends over 16 amino acids. CDR1 and CDR2 from the germline V gene are LNHDA and SQIVND (reference sequence). The CDR3 loop reads CASSIVGIRGNQPQHF. The CDR3 bases are TGTGCCAGTAGTATTGTCGGGATTCGGGGCAATCAGCCCCAGCATTTT. The entire variable domain, with the rest obtained from reference TRBV19 and TRBJ1-5, is as follows: DGGITQSPKYLFRKEGQNVTLSCEQNLNHDAMYWYRQDPGQGLRLIYYSQIVNDFQKGDIAEGYSVSREKKESFPLTVTSAQKNPTAFYLCASSIVGIRGNQPQHFGDGTRLSIL.

The rearrangement uses TRBV4-3 and TRBJ2-1; TRBD2 aligns across 10 bases. Trimming cost V 5 bases and J 8 bases; bases outside gene matches: 3. In germline, CDR1 is LGHNA, CDR2 YSLEER. CDR3 length: 13 residues. CDR3 region: CASSVAGGDEQFF. The CDR3 region has the DNA TGCGCCAGCAGCGTAGCGGGGGGAGATGAGCAGTTCTTC.

The rearrangement joins TRBV6-5 to TRBJ1-5; D possibly corresponds to TRBD1 (5 bases). Trimming took off 3 bases at V and 4 bases at J, with 10 bases between the two ends. CDR3 length: 14 amino acids. The germline gives CDR1 MNHEY, CDR2 SVGAGI. The CDR3 nucleotides read TGTGCCAGCAGTTATGGGGCTGGAAATCAGCCCCAGCATTTT. It translates to CASSYGAGNQPQHF.

This chain uses TRBV4-2 with TRBJ2-2, with D perhaps matching TRBD1 (6 bases). CDR3 size: 16 residues. V lost 0 bases to trimming and J lost 7 bases, with 15 bases between them. Germline CDR1 is LGHNA and CDR2 is YNFKEQ. CDR3 nucleotide sequence: TGTGCCAGCAGCCAAGATAAACAGGGCGTAGGCGGGGAGCTGTTTTTT. Amino acid sequence: CASSQDKQGVGGELFF.

The chain couples TRBV7-8 to TRBJ1-1, with 7 bases fitting TRBD1. The CDR3 consists of 15 residues. V lost 8 bases, J lost 1 base, and 10 bases stayed unmatched. Per the germline V gene, CDR1 is SGHVS and CDR2 is FQNEAQ. The CDR3 spells CASRILPGGNTEAFF. The CDR3 region has the DNA TGTGCCAGCCGAATACTTCCAGGGGGGAACACTGAAGCTTTCTTT.

The chain links TRBV7-6 to TRBJ1-5; 8 nucleotides match TRBD1. CDR1 is SGHVS and CDR2 is FNYEAQ in the germline V gene. This CDR3 is 18 amino acids long. J lost 6 bases, V lost 2 bases, and 15 bases had no gene match. Here the CDR3 DNA reads TGTGCCAGCAGCTTAAGAGTAGGGCCGGACAGGGAGGTTCAGCCCCAGCATTTT. Protein product: CASSLRVGPDREVQPQHF.

On this clone itself: The same CDR3 also results from other DNA sequences found in this sample. The rearrangement links TRBV28 to TRBJ2-5, with D perhaps TRBD1 (5 bases). The germline V gene has CDR1 MDHEN and CDR2 SYDVKM. CDR3 length: 13 amino acids. The ends were cut back, 6 bases at V and 2 bases at J, with 10 bases in the middle. The CDR3 sequence: CASSLGLQETQYF. The CDR3 DNA reads as TGTGCCAGCAGCTTGGGGCTACAAGAGACCCAGTACTTC.

This rearrangement joins TRBV19 to TRBJ2-3; 7 bases line up with TRBD2. With V trimmed by 4 bases and J by 0 bases, 1 base remained unmatched. CDR3 size: 14 residues. Germline CDR1 LNHDA, CDR2 SQIVND (reference sequence). CDR3 protein: CASSRRGSTDTQYF. In DNA, the CDR3 is TGTGCCAGTAGTAGGCGGGGGAGCACAGATACGCAGTATTTT. The entire variable domain, with the rest obtained from reference TRBV19 and TRBJ2-3, is as follows: DGGITQSPKYLFRKEGQNVTLSCEQNLNHDAMYWYRQDPGQGLRLIYYSQIVNDFQKGDIAEGYSVSREKKESFPLTVTSAQKNPTAFYLCASSRRGSTDTQYFGPGTRLTVL.

The chain carries TRBV7-9 and TRBJ1-1; D unclear. The germline V and J ends were trimmed by 7 bases and 0 bases, with 6 bases remaining between them. The V gene's germline CDR1 is SEHNR and CDR2 FQNEAQ (reference sequence). This CDR3 contains 12 residues. Here the CDR3 reads CASTGVNTEAFF. CDR3 sequence (DNA): TGTGCCAGCACCGGAGTGAACACTGAAGCTTTCTTT.

The chain links TRBV5-1 to TRBJ1-2; tentative D call: TRBD1 (6 bases). V lost 2 bases to trimming and J lost 5 bases, with 16 bases between them. Germline lookup yields CDR1 SGHRS and CDR2 YFSETQ. CDR3 length equals 15 residues. Here the CDR3 DNA reads TGCGCCAGCAGCTTTGGGCAGGGGTTAGGGTATGGCTACACCTTC. This sequence encodes CASSFGQGLGYGYTF.

The genes are TRBV5-4 and TRBJ1-2, with TRBD1 matching 7 bases. V shed 3 bases, J shed 8 bases, and the junction held 10 bases outside the gene matches. Per the germline V gene, CDR1 is SGHNT and CDR2 is YYREEE (reference sequence). The CDR3 runs 14 residues. The CDR3 loop is CASSSWDSPRGYTF. Written as DNA, the CDR3 is TGTGCCAGCAGCTCGTGGGACAGCCCGAGGGGCTACACCTTC.

This chain uses TRBV2 with TRBJ2-2; TRBD2 aligns across 9 bases. This CDR3 spans 15 amino acids. J lost 7 bases, V lost 7 bases, and 10 bases had no gene match. Germline CDR1 reads SNHLY; CDR2 reads FYNNEI. The CDR3 loop reads CASTPKGLASGELFF. CDR3 sequence (DNA): TGTGCCAGCACCCCAAAGGGACTAGCAAGCGGGGAGCTGTTTTTT. Complete variable domain (other parts from reference TRBV2 and TRBJ2-2): EPEVTQTPSHQVTQMGQEVILRCVPISNHLYFYWYRQILGQKVEFLVSFYNNEISEKSEIFDDQFSVERPDGSNFTLKIRSTKLEDSAMYFCASTPKGLASGELFFGEGSRLTVL.

The CDR3 here is CASSLESGYTEAFF. The CDR3 region has the DNA TGCGCCAGCAGCTTGGAATCGGGATACACTGAAGCTTTCTTT. The chain has TRBV5-1 and TRBJ1-1, with D hard to call. Germline-derived CDR1 and CDR2 are SGHRS and YFSETQ. The CDR3 is 14 amino acids. V was clipped by 0 bases and J by 3 bases, with 9 bases between them.

This chain joins TRBV9 and TRBJ1-1, with D unresolved. The CDR3 has 15 amino acids. Germline CDR1 reads SGDLS; CDR2 reads YYNGEE. The V and J ends lost 4 bases and 0 bases respectively, with 13 bases between them. DNA of the CDR3: TGTGCCAGCAGCTCCCGACTGGGTATGAACACTGAAGCTTTCTTT. Its translation: CASSSRLGMNTEAFF.

In this sample, this clone turned up a few times. The V gene is TRBV14, the J gene TRBJ1-6; D is unclear. The V gene lost 2 bases and the J gene lost 0 bases, with 5 bases spanning the gap. CDR3 length: 15 residues. Germline V gives CDR1 SGHDN, CDR2 FVKESK. CDR3 coding DNA: TGTGCCAGCAGCCAAAGGAGCTCCTATAATTCACCCCTCCACTTT. This encodes CASSQRSSYNSPLHF.

The V gene is TRBV13, the J gene TRBJ2-3; 7 bases are shared with TRBD1. This CDR3 comprises 15 residues. The germline V gene encodes CDR1 PRHDT and CDR2 FYEKMQ (reference sequence). The trim removed 0 bases at V and 3 bases at J, leaving 3 bases unmatched. The DNA for the CDR3 is TGTGCCAGCAGCTTAGGGGCAGGGGGAACAGATACGCAGTATTTT. Its protein is CASSLGAGGTDTQYF.

This clone has just one count. CDR3 DNA sequence: TGTGCCAGCAGCTTAGAAGGGACACTCTTACGGGGAGGCTACACCTTC. Its translation: CASSLEGTLLRGGYTF. The genes are TRBV7-9 and TRBJ1-2; D might be TRBD1 (6 bases). Trimming removed 1 base at V and 8 bases at J, with 20 bases between. This CDR3 is 16 amino acids long. CDR1 is SEHNR, CDR2 FQNEAQ, per germline (reference sequence).

In its sample, this clone was seen a few times. The chain is built from TRBV27 and TRBJ1-5, with TRBD1 matching over 7 bases. Trimming at V came to 5 bases and at J to 3 bases, leaving 4 bases not matched to a gene. Per germline, CDR1 MNHEY and CDR2 SMNVEV (reference sequence). The CDR3 is 14 residues long. CDR3 residues: CASSPGQINQPQHF. DNA of the CDR3: TGTGCCAGCAGTCCGGGACAGATCAATCAGCCCCAGCATTTT.

This clone was detected a few times. The V and J genes are TRBV6-1 and TRBJ2-3; 7 positions match TRBD2. Per germline, CDR1 MNHNS and CDR2 SASEGT. The CDR3 extends over 16 amino acids. The V and J ends lost 2 bases and 2 bases, in that order; junction bases with no gene match: 7. The CDR3 bases are TGTGCCAGCAGTGAACAGGGCGGGGGATACACAGATACGCAGTATTTT. It translates to CASSEQGGGYTDTQYF.

This clone has only one observation. The J gene is TRBJ2-5, the V gene TRBV7-9; 10 bases map to TRBD2. The CDR3 has 15 residues. After removal of 6 bases from V and 5 bases from J, the junction contained 9 bases not matched to a gene. CDR1 SEHNR and CDR2 FQNEAQ come from the germline V gene (reference sequence). CDR3 loop: CASSFRGLAEETQYF. Here the CDR3 DNA reads TGTGCCAGCAGTTTTAGAGGACTAGCGGAGGAGACCCAGTACTTC.

The chain joins TRBV7-9 to TRBJ1-4; 7 bases map to TRBD1. Per germline, CDR1 SEHNR and CDR2 FQNEAQ (reference sequence). This CDR3 has 15 residues. The trim removed 6 bases at V and 3 bases at J, leaving 7 bases unmatched. CDR3 residues: CASSLNTGANEKLFF. In DNA form, the CDR3 reads TGTGCCAGCAGTTTAAATACAGGGGCTAATGAAAAACTGTTTTTT. Combining the CDR3 with reference TRBV7-9 and TRBJ1-4 gives the whole variable domain DTGVSQNPRHKITKRGQNVTFRCDPISEHNRLYWYRQTLGQGPEFLTYFQNEAQLEKSRLLSDRFSAERPKGSFSTLEIQRTEQGDSAMYLCASSLNTGANEKLFFGSGTQLSVL.

This clone appeared a single time. This chain uses TRBV18 with TRBJ2-4, with TRBD1 matching 8 bases. V shed 1 base and J 0 bases; nucleotides not matched to a gene: 8. Germline V gene data show CDR1 as KGHSH and CDR2 as LQKENI. The CDR3 contains 18 residues. The CDR3 region is CASSPQATGALAKNIQYF. The CDR3, as DNA: TGTGCCAGCTCACCACAAGCGACAGGGGCCCTAGCCAAAAACATTCAGTACTTC.